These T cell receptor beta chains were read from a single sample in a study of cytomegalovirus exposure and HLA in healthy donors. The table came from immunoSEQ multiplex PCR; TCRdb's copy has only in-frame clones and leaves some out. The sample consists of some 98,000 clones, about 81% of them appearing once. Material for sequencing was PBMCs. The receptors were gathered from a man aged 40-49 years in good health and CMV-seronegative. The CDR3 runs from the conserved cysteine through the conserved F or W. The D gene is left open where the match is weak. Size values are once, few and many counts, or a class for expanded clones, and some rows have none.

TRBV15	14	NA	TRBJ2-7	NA	TGTGCCACCAGCAGATCAGGGTTGGGCTACGAGCAGTACTTC	CATSRSGLGYEQYF
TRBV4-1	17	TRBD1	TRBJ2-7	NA	TGCGCCAGCAGCCAAGATCAGAAACAGGGGTTCCCCTACGAGCAGTACTTC	CASSQDQKQGFPYEQYF
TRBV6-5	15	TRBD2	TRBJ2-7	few	TGTGCCAGCAGTTACTCCAGTGGGGGGGACTACGAGCAGTACTTC	CASSYSSGGDYEQYF
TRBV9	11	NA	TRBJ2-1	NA	TGTGCCAGCAGCGTAGCTAATGAGCAGTTCTTC	CASSVANEQFF
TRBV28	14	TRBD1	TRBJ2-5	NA	TGTGCCAGCAGTTTCGTGACAGGGGAAGAGACCCAGTACTTC	CASSFVTGEETQYF
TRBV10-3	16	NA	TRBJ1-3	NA	TGTGCCATCAGTGAGTCGACGGGGGGGTCGGCGAACACCATATATTTT	CAISESTGGSANTIYF
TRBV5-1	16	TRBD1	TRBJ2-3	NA	TGCGCCAGCAGCTTACCTGGGACAGCCGCCACAGATACGCAGTATTTT	CASSLPGTAATDTQYF
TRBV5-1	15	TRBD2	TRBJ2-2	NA	TGCGCCAGCAGCTCCTTTTCGGGGGGGCCCGGGGAGCTGTTTTTT	CASSSFSGGPGELFF
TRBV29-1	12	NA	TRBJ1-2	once	TGCAGCGTTGAACTCAGGGACTATGGCTACACCTTC	CSVELRDYGYTF
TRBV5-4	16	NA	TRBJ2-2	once	TGTGCCAGCAGCATAGGACAGTTTAGAGGCACCGGGGAGCTGTTTTTT	CASSIGQFRGTGELFF
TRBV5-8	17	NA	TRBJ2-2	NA	TGTGCCAGCAGCAACAGTAAAGACGGTACGGATGCCGGGGAGCTGTTTTTT	CASSNSKDGTDAGELFF
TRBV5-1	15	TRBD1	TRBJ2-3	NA	TGCGCCAGCAGCTTAGGACAGGGCGGCACAGATACGCAGTATTTT	CASSLGQGGTDTQYF
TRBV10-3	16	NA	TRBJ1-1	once	TGTGCCATCAGTGCTGACAGGCCGGACATGAACACTGAAGCTTTCTTT	CAISADRPDMNTEAFF
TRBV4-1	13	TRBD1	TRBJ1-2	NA	TGCGCCAGCAGCCGGACAGGGAACTATGGCTACACCTTC	CASSRTGNYGYTF
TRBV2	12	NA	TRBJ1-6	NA	TGTGCCAGCAGTGACTCTAATTCACCCCTCCACTTT	CASSDSNSPLHF
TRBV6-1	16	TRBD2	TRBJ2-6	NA	TGTGCCAGCAGTGACTTACTAGCGGTTGGGGCCAACGTCCTGACTTTC	CASSDLLAVGANVLTF
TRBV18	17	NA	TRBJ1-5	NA	TGTGCCAGCTCACCACCGTCTGGGACAAGGAGCAATCAGCCCCAGCATTTT	CASSPPSGTRSNQPQHF
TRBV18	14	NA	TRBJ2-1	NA	TGTGCCAGCAAAGGATCGGAGACCTACAATGAGCAGTTCTTC	CASKGSETYNEQFF
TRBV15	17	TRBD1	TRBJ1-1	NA	TGTGCCACCAGCAGAGAGACTCGGACAGGGGTCGGCACTGAAGCTTTCTTT	CATSRETRTGVGTEAFF
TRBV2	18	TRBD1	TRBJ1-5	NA	TGTGCCAGCAGTGAAAGACTTCAGAGACAGGGCGTTCATCAGCCCCAGCATTTT	CASSERLQRQGVHQPQHF
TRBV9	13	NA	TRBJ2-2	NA	TGTGCCAGCAGCGTAGTACTCGGCGGGGAGCTGTTTTTT	CASSVVLGGELFF
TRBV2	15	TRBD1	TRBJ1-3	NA	TGTGCCAGCAGTGAAACAACAGGGGCTGGAAACACCATATATTTT	CASSETTGAGNTIYF
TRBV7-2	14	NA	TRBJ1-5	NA	TGTGCCAGCAGCTCTCAGGGGTACAATCAGCCCCAGCATTTT	CASSSQGYNQPQHF
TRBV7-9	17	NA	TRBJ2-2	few	TGTGCCAGCAGCTTAGGAAGTGGTCGGTTTCTCACCGGGGAGCTGTTTTTT	CASSLGSGRFLTGELFF
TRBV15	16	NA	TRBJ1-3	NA	TGTGCCACCAGCAGAGATCGGGCGGGCTCTGGAAACACCATATATTTT	CATSRDRAGSGNTIYF
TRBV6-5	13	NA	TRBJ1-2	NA	TGTGCCAGCAGTTACTCGCGTCAGGGGAGCAACACCTTC	CASSYSRQGSNTF
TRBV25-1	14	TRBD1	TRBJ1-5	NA	TGTGCCAGCAGGCCAGGGGGCAACAATCAGCCCCAGCATTTT	CASRPGGNNQPQHF
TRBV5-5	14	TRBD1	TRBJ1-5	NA	TGTGCCAGCAGCTTGGGACAGGGAATGCAGCCCCAGCATTTT	CASSLGQGMQPQHF
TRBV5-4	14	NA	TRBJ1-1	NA	TGTGCCAGCAGCTTCGGACTGGAAAAGACTGAAGCTTTCTTT	CASSFGLEKTEAFF
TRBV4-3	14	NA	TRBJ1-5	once	TGCGCCAGCAGCCAAGACAGGGCCCGGGAGCCCCAGCATTTT	CASSQDRAREPQHF
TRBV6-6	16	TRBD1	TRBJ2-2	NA	TGTGCCAGCAGTTCCCCGGGACAGGGGGACACCGGGGAGCTGTTTTTT	CASSSPGQGDTGELFF
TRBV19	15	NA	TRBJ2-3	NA	TGTGCCAGTAGTATAGTCGGGGGAAGCACAGATACGCAGTGTTTT	CASSIVGGSTDTQCF
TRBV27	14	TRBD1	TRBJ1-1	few	TGTGCCAGCAGTTTAGACAGGGCTAGTACTGAAGCTTTCTTT	CASSLDRASTEAFF
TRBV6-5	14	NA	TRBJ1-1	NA	TGTGCCAGCAGTTTAACAGGAAAGAACACTGAAGCTTTCTTT	CASSLTGKNTEAFF
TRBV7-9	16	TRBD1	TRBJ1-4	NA	TGTTCCAGCAGCCCGATTTTAGACCATAGGGGGCAAAAACTGTTTTTT	CSSSPILDHRGQKLFF